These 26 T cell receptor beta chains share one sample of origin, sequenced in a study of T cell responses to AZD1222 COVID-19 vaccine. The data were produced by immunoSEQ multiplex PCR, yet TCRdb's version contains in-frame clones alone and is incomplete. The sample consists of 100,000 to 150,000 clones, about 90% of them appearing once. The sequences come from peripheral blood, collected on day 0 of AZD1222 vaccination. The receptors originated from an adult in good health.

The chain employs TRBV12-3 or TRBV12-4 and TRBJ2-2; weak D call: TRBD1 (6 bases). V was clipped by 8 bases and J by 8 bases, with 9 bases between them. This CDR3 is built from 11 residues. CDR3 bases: TGTGCCAGCTACAGGGCGGGGGAGCTGTTTTTT. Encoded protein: CASYRAGELFF.

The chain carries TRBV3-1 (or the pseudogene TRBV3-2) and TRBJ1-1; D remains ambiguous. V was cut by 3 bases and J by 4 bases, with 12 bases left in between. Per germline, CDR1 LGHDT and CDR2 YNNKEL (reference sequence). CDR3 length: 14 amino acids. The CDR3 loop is CASSHPTGSTEAFF. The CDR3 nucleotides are TGTGCCAGCAGCCACCCAACGGGGTCCACTGAAGCTTTCTTT.

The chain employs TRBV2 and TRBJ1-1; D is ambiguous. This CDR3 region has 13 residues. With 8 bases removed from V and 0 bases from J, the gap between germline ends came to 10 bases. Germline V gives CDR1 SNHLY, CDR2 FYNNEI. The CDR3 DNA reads TGTGCCAGCCCAGGAGGGATGAACACTGAAGCTTTCTTT. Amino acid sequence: CASPGGMNTEAFF.

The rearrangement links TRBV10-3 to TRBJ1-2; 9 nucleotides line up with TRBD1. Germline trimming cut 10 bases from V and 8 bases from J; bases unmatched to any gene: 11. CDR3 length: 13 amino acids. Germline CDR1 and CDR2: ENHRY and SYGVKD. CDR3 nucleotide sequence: TGTGCCACGGCGGGACAGGGCTTACGCGGCTACACCTTC. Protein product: CATAGQGLRGYTF.

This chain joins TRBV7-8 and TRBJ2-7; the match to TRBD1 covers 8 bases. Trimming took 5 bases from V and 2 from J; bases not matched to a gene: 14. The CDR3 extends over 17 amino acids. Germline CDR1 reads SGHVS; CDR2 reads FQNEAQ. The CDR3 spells CASSPRTGRSLPYEQYF. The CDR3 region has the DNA TGTGCCAGCAGCCCTCGGACAGGGCGATCACTACCCTACGAGCAGTACTTC.

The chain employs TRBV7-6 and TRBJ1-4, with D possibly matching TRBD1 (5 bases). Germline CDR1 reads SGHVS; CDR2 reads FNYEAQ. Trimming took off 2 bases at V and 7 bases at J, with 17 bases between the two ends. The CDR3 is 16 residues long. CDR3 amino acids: CASSLNIGRVGEKLFF. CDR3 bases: TGTGCCAGCAGCTTAAACATCGGCAGGGTCGGTGAAAAACTGTTTTTT.

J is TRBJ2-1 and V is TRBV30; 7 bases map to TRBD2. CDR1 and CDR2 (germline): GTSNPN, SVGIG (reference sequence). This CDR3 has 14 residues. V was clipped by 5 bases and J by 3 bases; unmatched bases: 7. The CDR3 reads CAWSPGGNYNEQFF. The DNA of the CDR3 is TGTGCCTGGTCCCCGGGGGGTAACTACAATGAGCAGTTCTTC.

The CDR3 region is CATQVSGAAQDTQYF. The CDR3, as DNA: TGTGCCACGCAAGTCAGCGGGGCCGCACAGGATACGCAGTATTTT. This chain uses TRBV10-3 with TRBJ2-3, with 7 positions matching TRBD2. CDR1 and CDR2 from the germline V gene are ENHRY and SYGVKD. With 10 bases clipped from V and 6 bases from J, the junction kept 16 bases outside the gene matches. The CDR3 covers 15 residues.

The CDR3 is CASSYGFAGAVYGYTF. The CDR3 DNA reads as TGTGCCAGCAGTTACGGGTTTGCAGGGGCGGTCTATGGCTACACCTTC. V and J are TRBV6-5 and TRBJ1-2; maybe TRBD1 (6 bases). The CDR3 has 16 amino acids. Germline loops: CDR1 MNHEY, CDR2 SVGAGI. Trimming pared 2 bases from V and 4 bases from J, leaving 17 bases between.

CDR3 DNA sequence: TGTGCCATCAGTCACGAGGGGAACCTCTATGGCTACACCTTC. It yields the protein CAISHEGNLYGYTF. The chain carries TRBV10-3 and TRBJ1-2, with D perhaps matching TRBD1 (5 bases). This CDR3 is built from 14 residues. CDR1 is ENHRY and CDR2 is SYGVKD in the germline V gene. V was shortened by 5 bases and J by 4 bases, with 14 bases between the two germline ends.

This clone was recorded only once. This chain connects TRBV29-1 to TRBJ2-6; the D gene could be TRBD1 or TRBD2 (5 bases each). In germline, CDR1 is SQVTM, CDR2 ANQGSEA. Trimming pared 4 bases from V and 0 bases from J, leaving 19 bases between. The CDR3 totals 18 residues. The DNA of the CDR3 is TGCAGCGTTGCCGTTTGGGGGATGGGGGTCTCTGGGGCCAACGTCCTGACTTTC. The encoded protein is CSVAVWGMGVSGANVLTF.

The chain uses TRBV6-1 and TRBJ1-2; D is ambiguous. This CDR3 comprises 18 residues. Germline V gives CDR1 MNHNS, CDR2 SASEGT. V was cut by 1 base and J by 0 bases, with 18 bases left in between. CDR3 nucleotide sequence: TGTGCCAGCAGTGAAGGGCTCGGCAGGAGGGTGACTAACTATGGCTACACCTTC. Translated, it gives CASSEGLGRRVTNYGYTF.

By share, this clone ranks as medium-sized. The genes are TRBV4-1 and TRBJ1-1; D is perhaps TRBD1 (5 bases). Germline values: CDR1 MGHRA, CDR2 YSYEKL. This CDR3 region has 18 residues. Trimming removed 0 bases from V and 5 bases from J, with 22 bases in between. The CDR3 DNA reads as TGCGCCAGCAGCCAAGATCGGCCCCTTCTGGGGGGAAATACTGAAGCTTTCTTT. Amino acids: CASSQDRPLLGGNTEAFF.

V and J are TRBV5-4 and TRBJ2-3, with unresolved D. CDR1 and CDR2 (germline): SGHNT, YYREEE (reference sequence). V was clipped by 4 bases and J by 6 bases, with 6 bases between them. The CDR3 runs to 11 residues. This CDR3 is CASSQSDTQYF. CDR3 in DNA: TGTGCCAGCAGCCAGAGCGATACGCAGTATTTT.

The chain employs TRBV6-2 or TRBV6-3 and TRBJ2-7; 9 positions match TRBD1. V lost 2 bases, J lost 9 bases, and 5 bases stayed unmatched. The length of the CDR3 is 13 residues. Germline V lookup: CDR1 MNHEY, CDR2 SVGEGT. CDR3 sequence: CASSYDPTGGQYF. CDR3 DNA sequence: TGTGCCAGCAGTTACGATCCGACAGGGGGGCAGTACTTC.

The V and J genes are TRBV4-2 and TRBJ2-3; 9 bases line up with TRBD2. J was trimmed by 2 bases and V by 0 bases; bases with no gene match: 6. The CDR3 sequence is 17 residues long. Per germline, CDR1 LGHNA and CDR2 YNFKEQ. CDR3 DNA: TGTGCCAGCAGCCAAGACTCTCTAGCGGGGAACACAGATACGCAGTATTTT. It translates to CASSQDSLAGNTDTQYF.

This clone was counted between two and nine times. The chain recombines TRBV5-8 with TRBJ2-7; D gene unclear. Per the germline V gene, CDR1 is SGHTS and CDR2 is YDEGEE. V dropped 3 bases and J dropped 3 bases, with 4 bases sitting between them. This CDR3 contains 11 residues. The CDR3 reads CASSSVYEQYF. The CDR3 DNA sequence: TGTGCCAGCAGCTCCGTCTACGAGCAGTACTTC.

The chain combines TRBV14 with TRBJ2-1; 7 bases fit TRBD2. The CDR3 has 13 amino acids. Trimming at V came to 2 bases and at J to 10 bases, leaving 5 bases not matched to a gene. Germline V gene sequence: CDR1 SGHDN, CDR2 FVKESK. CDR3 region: CASSQSGTTEQFF. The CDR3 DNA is TGTGCCAGCAGCCAAAGCGGGACCACCGAGCAGTTCTTC.

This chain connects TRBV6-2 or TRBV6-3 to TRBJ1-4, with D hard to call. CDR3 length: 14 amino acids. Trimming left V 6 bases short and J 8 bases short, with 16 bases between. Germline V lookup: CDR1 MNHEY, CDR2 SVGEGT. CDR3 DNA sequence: TGTGCCAGCAGCTCGGGAGACTCCAGAGAAAAACTGTTTTTT. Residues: CASSSGDSREKLFF.

The CDR3 protein is CASSLAGLGNTEAFF. The CDR3 region has the DNA TGTGCCAGCAGCTTGGCCGGGCTTGGGAACACTGAAGCTTTCTTT. V gene TRBV5-4 combines with J gene TRBJ1-1; D ambiguous. The CDR3 is made up of 15 amino acids. Looked up from germline, CDR1 is SGHNT and CDR2 is YYREEE (reference sequence). V was cut by 0 bases and J by 1 base, with 10 bases left in between.

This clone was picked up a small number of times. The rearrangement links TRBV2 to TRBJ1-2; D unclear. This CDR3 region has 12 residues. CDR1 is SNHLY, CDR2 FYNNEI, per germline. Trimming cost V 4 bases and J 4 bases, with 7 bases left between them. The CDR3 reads CASSAAGYGYTF. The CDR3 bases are TGTGCCAGCAGTGCGGCAGGCTATGGCTACACCTTC. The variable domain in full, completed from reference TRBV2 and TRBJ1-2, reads EPEVTQTPSHQVTQMGQEVILRCVPISNHLYFYWYRQILGQKVEFLVSFYNNEISEKSEIFDDQFSVERPDGSNFTLKIRSTKLEDSAMYFCASSAAGYGYTFGSGTRLTVV.

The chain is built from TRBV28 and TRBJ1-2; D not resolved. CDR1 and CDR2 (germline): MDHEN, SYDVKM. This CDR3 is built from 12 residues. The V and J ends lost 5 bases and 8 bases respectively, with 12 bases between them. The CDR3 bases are TGTGCCAGCAGTCTAACAGTCTACGGCTACACCTTC. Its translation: CASSLTVYGYTF.

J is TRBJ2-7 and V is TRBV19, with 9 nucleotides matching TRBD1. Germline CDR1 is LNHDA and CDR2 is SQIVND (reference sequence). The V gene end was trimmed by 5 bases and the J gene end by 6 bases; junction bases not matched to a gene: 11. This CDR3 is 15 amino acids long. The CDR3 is CASSGTGTGIREQYF. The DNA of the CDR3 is TGTGCCAGTAGTGGAACCGGGACAGGGATTCGCGAGCAGTACTTC.

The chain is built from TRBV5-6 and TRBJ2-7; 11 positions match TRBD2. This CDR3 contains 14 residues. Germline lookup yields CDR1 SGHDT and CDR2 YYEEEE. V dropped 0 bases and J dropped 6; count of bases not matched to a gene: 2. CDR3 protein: CASSLGLAGGEQYF. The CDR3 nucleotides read TGTGCCAGCAGCTTGGGCCTAGCGGGAGGCGAGCAGTACTTC. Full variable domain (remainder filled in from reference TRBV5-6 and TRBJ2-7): DAGVTQSPTHLIKTRGQQVTLRCSPKSGHDTVSWYQQALGQGPQFIFQYYEEEERQRGNFPDRFSGHQFPNYSSELNVNALLLGDSALYLCASSLGLAGGEQYFGPGTRLTVT.

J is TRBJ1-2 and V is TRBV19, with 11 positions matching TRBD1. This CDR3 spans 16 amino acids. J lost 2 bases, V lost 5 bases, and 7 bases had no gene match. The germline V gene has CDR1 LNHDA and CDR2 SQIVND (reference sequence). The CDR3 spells CASSAQGQGVNYGYTF. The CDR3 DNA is TGTGCCAGTAGTGCCCAGGGACAGGGGGTAAACTATGGCTACACCTTC.

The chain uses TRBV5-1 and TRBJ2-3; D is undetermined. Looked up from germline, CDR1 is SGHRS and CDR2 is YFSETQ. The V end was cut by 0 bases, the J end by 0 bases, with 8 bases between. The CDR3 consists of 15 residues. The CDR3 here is CASSLGAVSTDTQYF. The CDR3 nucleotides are TGCGCCAGCAGCTTGGGGGCAGTTAGCACAGATACGCAGTATTTT.